Listed here is a single T cell receptor (beta chain). Its antigen remains unidentified. This sample stems from a study of OX40 agonist ivuxolimab in advanced cancers. About the research overall: Patients were 82.7% male with ages roughly 20 to 80, mean around 61. The study's findings and limits: Among the lowest peripheral clonal expansion occurred in 0.1-3.0 mg/kg partial responders. Expanded clones were, on average, more numerous among CD8+ T cells than CD4+.

Sequencing was performed with immunoSEQ multiplex PCR; in TCRdb, only in-frame clones are kept and a portion is missing. The sample yields some 75,000 clones, more than 75% seen once. In germline, CDR1 is GTSNPN, CDR2 SVGIG (reference sequence). Trimming shortened V by 0 bases and J by 4 bases, and 16 bases separated the two germline ends. The CDR3 loop spans 16 amino acids. Baseline was the first blood sampling point, followed by cycle 4 day 1 and cycle 7 day 1. The material sequenced was CD4+ or CD8+ T cells sorted from blood, taken in a trial of the OX40 agonist ivuxolimab. The source of this sequence is an adult with an advanced solid tumor such as melanoma, head and neck, liver or kidney cancer. The J gene is TRBJ1-5, the V gene TRBV30, with a possible D match to TRBD1 (5 bases). The CDR3 protein is CAWSVLGRGSNQPQHF. The CDR3 DNA reads as TGTGCCTGGAGTGTACTTGGAAGGGGAAGTAATCAGCCCCAGCATTTT.